The 12 T cell receptor beta chains below come from one sample, sequenced in a study of regulatory T cells in long-lasting Graves disease. The time point was: newly diagnosed GD, antithyroid drugs for less than 3 months. The TCR library was prepared using RNA isolated from PBMCs. Libraries of TCR beta came from iRepertoire HTBI primers plus Arm-PCR of CDR3 regions. TCRdb independently ran MiXCR on the multiplex PCR reads; one entry per CDR3 protein. The sample records fewer than 400,000 distinct CDR3 sequences, 15% to 20% being singletons. Sample: peripheral blood mononuclear cells (PBMCs), taken at new diagnosis, from a patient treated with antithyroid drugs. The receptors originated from a female donor with Graves disease.

This clonotype was observed many times. The V gene is TRBV27, the J gene TRBJ1-4; D gene ambiguous. The germline V gene encodes CDR1 MNHEY and CDR2 SMNVEV (reference sequence). This CDR3 is 13 amino acids long. V was clipped by 4 bases and J by 7 bases, with 10 bases between them. In nucleotides, the CDR3 is TGTGCCAGCAGTTCGACCGATACTGAAAAACTGTTTTTT. It is translated as CASSSTDTEKLFF.

At least ten counts were recorded for this clonotype. The chain links TRBV12-3 or TRBV12-4 to TRBJ2-1; possible D gene TRBD2, 5 bases. The CDR3 is made up of 15 amino acids. V was cut by 1 base and J by 6 bases, with 13 bases left in between. CDR3 nucleotide sequence: TGTGCCAGCAGTTTAGGGAGTAGGCTAGCCAATGAGCAGTTCTTC. Translated, it gives CASSLGSRLANEQFF.

This clonotype was observed at least ten times. The DNA of the CDR3 is TGCAGCGCTGACGCCGGCCAAGAGACCCAGTACTTC. Its protein product is CSADAGQETQYF. The chain employs TRBV29-1 and TRBJ2-5; D remains unclear. Trimming removed 7 bases at V and 1 base at J, with 10 bases between. The CDR3 has 12 residues. The germline V gene has CDR1 SQVTM and CDR2 ANQGSEA. Looking up the rest from reference TRBV29-1 and TRBJ2-5 gives the full variable domain: SAVISQKPSRDICQRGTSLTIQCQVDSQVTMMFWYRQQPGQSLTLIATANQGSEATYESGFVIDKFPISRPNLTFSTLTVSNMSPEDSSIYLCSADAGQETQYFGPGTRLLVL.

In DNA, the CDR3 is TGTGCCAGCAGCTTGGTGGGGTCCCATGAGCAGTTCTTC. As protein: CASSLVGSHEQFF. The chain carries TRBV7-9 and TRBJ2-1; D gene ambiguous. Germline-derived CDR1 and CDR2 are SEHNR and FQNEAQ (reference sequence). CDR3 size: 13 residues. V was clipped by 3 bases and J by 8 bases, with 11 bases between them.

Concerning this clonotype itself: A much larger clone lies a single base off, so this may be a read error. The rearrangement joins TRBV27 to TRBJ2-7; possible D gene TRBD2, 5 bases. The CDR3 runs to 15 residues. Per germline, CDR1 MNHEY and CDR2 SMNVEV (reference sequence). The CDR3 sequence is CASSFQAAPPYERYF. The DNA of the CDR3 is TGTGCCAGCAGTTTTCAAGCGGCCCCCCCCTACGAGCGGTACTTC.

The sample holds a few counts of this clonotype. The genes are TRBV2 and TRBJ2-3; D remains unclear. CDR1 SNHLY and CDR2 FYNNEI come from the germline V gene. This CDR3 has 14 amino acids. Trimming left V 7 bases short and J 1 base short, with 12 bases between. CDR3 in amino acids: CASNWAPRTDTQYF. CDR3 DNA sequence: TGTGCCAGCAATTGGGCCCCACGCACAGATACGCAGTATTTT.

This clonotype was seen once. CDR3 in DNA: TGCGCCAGCGGGATGGCGAACACCGGGGAGCTGTTTTTT. This encodes CASGMANTGELFF. The V and J genes are TRBV10-1 and TRBJ2-2; D uncertain. The germline V gene encodes CDR1 WNHNN and CDR2 SYGVQD (reference sequence). The CDR3 is made up of 13 amino acids. V was shortened by 8 bases and J by 0 bases, with 7 bases between the two germline ends.

This clonotype was detected a few times. One end of the junction does not line up with germline, which may come from a read error. The genes are TRBV11-2 and TRBJ1-1, with TRBD1 matching 12 bases. CDR3 size: 16 residues. Germline values: CDR1 SGHAT, CDR2 FQNNGV. The DNA of the CDR3 is TGTGCCTGCAGCAACACGGGGACAGGGGGCGCGGGGGGAGCTTTCTTT. This encodes CACSNTGTGGAGGAFF.

Ten or more counts support this clonotype. The chain is built from TRBV7-9 and TRBJ2-5; no clear D. The CDR3 totals 12 residues. Looked up from germline, CDR1 is SEHNR and CDR2 is FQNEAQ (reference sequence). V was trimmed by 4 bases and J by 2 bases, leaving 5 bases between them. The CDR3 region is CASSSAQETQYF. DNA of the CDR3: TGTGCCAGCAGCTCCGCACAAGAGACCCAGTACTTC.

J is TRBJ2-5 and V is TRBV19, with D uncertain. CDR1 is LNHDA and CDR2 is SQIVND in the germline V gene (reference sequence). Trimming removed 1 base from V and 5 bases from J, with 8 bases in between. The length of the CDR3 is 13 residues. In nucleotides, the CDR3 is TGTGCCAGTAGTATAGCGGAGATGGAGACCCAGTACTTC. Translating gives CASSIAEMETQYF.

This clonotype was seen ten or more times. The chain links TRBV27 to TRBJ1-6, with D unclear. Germline V gene lookup returns CDR1 MNHEY and CDR2 SMNVEV (reference sequence). V dropped 1 base and J dropped 0 bases, with 13 bases sitting between them. The CDR3 contains 18 residues. CDR3: CASSLYGFESSYNSPLHF. CDR3 DNA sequence: TGTGCCAGCAGTTTATATGGTTTCGAGAGCTCCTATAATTCACCCCTCCACTTT.

This clonotype has at least ten counts. V gene TRBV12-5 combines with J gene TRBJ1-1, with TRBD1 matching 8 bases. V lost 2 bases, J lost 4 bases, and 3 bases stayed unmatched. In germline, CDR1 is LGHNT, CDR2 FRNRAP. The CDR3 consists of 14 residues. The CDR3 sequence: CASGLWTGSTEAFF. The CDR3 DNA reads as TGTGCTAGTGGTTTGTGGACAGGGTCCACTGAAGCTTTCTTT.